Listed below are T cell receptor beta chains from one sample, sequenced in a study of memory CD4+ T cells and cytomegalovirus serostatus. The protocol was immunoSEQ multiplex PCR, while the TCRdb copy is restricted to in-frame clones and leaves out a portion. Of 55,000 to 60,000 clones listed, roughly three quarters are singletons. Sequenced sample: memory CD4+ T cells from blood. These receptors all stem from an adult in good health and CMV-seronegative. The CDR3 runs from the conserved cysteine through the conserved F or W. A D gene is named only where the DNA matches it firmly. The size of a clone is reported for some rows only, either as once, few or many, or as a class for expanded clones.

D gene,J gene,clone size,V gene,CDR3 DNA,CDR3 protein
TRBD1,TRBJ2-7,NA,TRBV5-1,TGCGCCAGCAGCTCGCAGGGGGACCTTTCCTACGAGCAGTACTTC,CASSSQGDLSYEQYF
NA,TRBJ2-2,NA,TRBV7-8,TGTGCCAGCAGCACCGTAGTGGTCGGGGGGGAGCTGTTTTTT,CASSTVVVGGELFF
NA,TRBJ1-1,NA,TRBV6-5,TGTGCCACCTGGTGGAACAGGCTTAACACTGAAGCTTTCTTT,CATWWNRLNTEAFF
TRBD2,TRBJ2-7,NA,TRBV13,TGTGCCAGCAGCTTAGGAAGACTAGCGGGGGAGCAGTACTTC,CASSLGRLAGEQYF
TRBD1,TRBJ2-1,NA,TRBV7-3,TGTGCCAGCAGCCAGGGGGCGGTAAGGTCCGGCAATGAGCAGTTCTTC,CASSQGAVRSGNEQFF
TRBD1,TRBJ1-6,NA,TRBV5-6,TGTGCCAGCAGCCTCGACTGGACAGGGGACAATTCACCCCTCCACTTT,CASSLDWTGDNSPLHF
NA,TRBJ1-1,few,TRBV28,TGTGCAATCACGGGGGGGTTATGGACTGAAGCTTTCTTT,CAITGGLWTEAFF
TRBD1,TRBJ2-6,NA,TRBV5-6,TGTGCCAGCAGCAATCTCGGGACAGGGGTGCGGGGGGCCAACGTCCTGACTTTC,CASSNLGTGVRGANVLTF
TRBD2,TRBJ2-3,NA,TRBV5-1,TGCGCCAGCACCCTAGCGGGAGGCAGCACAGATACGCAGTATTTT,CASTLAGGSTDTQYF
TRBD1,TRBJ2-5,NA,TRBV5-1,TGCGCCAGCAGCCTAAGGGGGCGAGAGACCCAGTACTTC,CASSLRGRETQYF
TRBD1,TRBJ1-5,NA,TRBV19,TGTGCCAGTAGTTCCCGGGACAGCTTCTATAGCAATCAGCCCCAGCATTTT,CASSSRDSFYSNQPQHF
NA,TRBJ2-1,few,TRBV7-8,TGTGCCAGCAGCCCCCCTCTGCGCGTAAGCTCCTACAATGAGCAGTTCTTC,CASSPPLRVSSYNEQFF
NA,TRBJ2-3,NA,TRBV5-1,TGCGCCAGCAGCTTGTTCGGTGGCGGTAGCACAGATACGCAGTATTTT,CASSLFGGGSTDTQYF
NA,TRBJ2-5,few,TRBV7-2,TGTGCCAGCAGCTCGCAGGTGGTGCGGGGAGAGACCCAGTACTTC,CASSSQVVRGETQYF